The entry that follows covers one T cell receptor beta chain sequence. This clonotype has a single count. The target of this receptor is not known. The final CDR3 position lacks the conserved phenylalanine or tryptophan, pointing to a likely read error. The data are from a study of tumor and adjacent non-tumor tissue in lung cancer listed by TCRdb under 2018. Regarding the research as a whole: Patients with adenocarcinoma (about 12), squamous cell carcinoma (2) and small cell lung cancer (1) were included in the cohort. Ages among the roughly 15 patients ranged from roughly 30 to 85 years, there were some 10 men and 5 women, and disease was at TNM stage I to III. Sequencing produced around 130,000,000 productive TCRbeta reads in total, an average of around 4.2 million reads per sample. The study compared bulk TCRbeta repertoires between lung tumor tissue and matched distant non-tumor lung tissue from approximately 14 lung cancer patients. For each patient, one tumor sample and one normal lung sample were taken, giving about 31 paired specimens that underwent TCRbeta CDR3 sequencing. Study-wide findings and limitations: TCR diversity (inverse Simpson) was significantly higher in tumor than in normal lung tissue (431.37 vs 166.20, P = 0.0075, Mann-Whitney U test). Peripheral blood was not sequenced, so blood TCRbeta repertoires in these lung cancer patients were not examined. The top 100 clones made up a significantly larger cumulative share of the repertoire in normal lung than in tumor tissue. Only about 15 patients were in the cohort, and the authors stated that larger samples and more detailed clinical data are needed. TCR diversity was significantly higher in younger patients, and higher tumor TCR diversity was associated with shorter overall and disease-free survival. Neither the sequencing platform nor unique molecular identifiers are named or mentioned anywhere in the methods.

Libraries were built with multiplex PCR. The instrument given in TCRdb is Illumina HiSeq 2500. TCRbeta libraries were constructed through three rounds of nested PCR with primers (Table S4) according to protocols modified from ARM-PCR. Before sequencing, PCR products in the 200-500 bp range were cut out of the gel and cleaned up using the QIAquick gel extraction kit. Per the source publication's procedure: Trimmomatic was used to clean the reads, FLASH merged the cleaned reads into complete CDR3 sequences, and MiTCR assigned the sequences to V(D)J germline segments. Clonal diversity was calculated as the inverse Simpson's index using VDJtools. In-frame sequences without a premature stop codon were defined as productive reads. TCRdb reanalyzed the raw reads on its own, using fastp at Q25 for trimming and MiXCR for clone calling, and kept in-frame beta chains. CDR3 protein sequences are deduplicated, and each keeps its most common genes and DNA. The V and J calls were not made by the authors but by TCRdb's processing. This sample is represented by fewer than 120,000 distinct CDR3 sequences; approximately 80% of them were singletons. 20% to 25% of the sample belongs to the ten largest clones.

RNA was isolated from bulk, unsorted tissue, and RNA quality was assessed with a NanoDrop ND-1000 and an Agilent 2100. All donors had newly diagnosed lung cancer, had not received prior chemotherapy, and were admitted for thoracic surgery in China between August and November 2014. The study excluded patients who had received radiotherapy or chemotherapy before or who had another cancer at the same time. Pieces of surgical tissue measuring about 1-2.1 cm3 were kept in RNAlater solution and held at -80 degrees C until needed. CDR1 SQVTM and CDR2 ANQGSEA are derived from the germline V gene. The CDR3 has 12 amino acids, counting both end residues. Only CDR3 DNA remains: 36 bases, in frame from the first base.

The sequencing sample was made of lung tumor tissue. This sequence was found in a man between 65 and 80 years old with non-small cell lung cancer. The receptor chain draws on TRBV29-1 and TRBJ2-2, with the D call perhaps TRBD1 or TRBD2, as 5 bases match in each case. The nucleotides read TGCAGCGTTGGGGGGAACACCTGGGAGCTGTTTCTT. This yields the protein CSVGGNTWELFL.